This T cell receptor (beta chain) was obtained from a study of blood T cells in healthy people across ages. Combining a sample-barcoded 5' primer with a J-beta primer mix, a second PCR ran for 7 to 11 cycles. Each cDNA molecule, via a template-switch adaptor with 12 random nucleotides, was tagged. Paired-end reads containing CDR3 totaled no fewer than 3 million for each sample. TCRdb passed the 5' RACE reads through MiXCR, listing each CDR3 protein once. The data show about a million distinct CDR3 sequences, 45% to 50% seen once. The V end lost 0 bases, the J end lost 6 bases, and 9 bases lay between the germline ends. Germline V gives CDR1 MNHEY, CDR2 SVGAGI. The CDR3 sequence is 14 residues long.

The TCR sequence derives from a man in his thirties or forties in good health. The chain links TRBV6-5 to TRBJ1-5; D uncertain. The material sequenced was blood. CDR3 amino acids: CASSYSSVAQPQHF. The CDR3 bases are TGTGCCAGCAGTTACTCGAGTGTGGCTCAGCCCCAGCATTTT.